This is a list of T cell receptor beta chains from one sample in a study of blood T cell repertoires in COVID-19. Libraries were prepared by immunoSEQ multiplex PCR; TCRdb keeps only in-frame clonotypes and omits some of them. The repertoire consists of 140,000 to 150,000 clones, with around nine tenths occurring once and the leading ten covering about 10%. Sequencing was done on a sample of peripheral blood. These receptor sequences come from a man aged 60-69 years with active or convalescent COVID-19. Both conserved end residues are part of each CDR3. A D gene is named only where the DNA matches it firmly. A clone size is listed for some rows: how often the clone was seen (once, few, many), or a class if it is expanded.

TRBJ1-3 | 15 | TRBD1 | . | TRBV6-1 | TGTGCCAGCAGTGAGGACAGGAGCTCTGGAAACACCATATATTTT | CASSEDRSSGNTIYF
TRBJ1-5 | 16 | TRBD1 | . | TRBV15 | TGTGCCACCAGCAGAGGGGACAGGGGCTTCAATCAGCCCCAGCATTTT | CATSRGDRGFNQPQHF
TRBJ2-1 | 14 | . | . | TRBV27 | TGTGCCAGCAGTTTGCACAGGGCGGGCAATGAGCAGTTCTTC | CASSLHRAGNEQFF
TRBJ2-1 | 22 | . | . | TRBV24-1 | TGTGCCACCAGTGATCCGGCGGTCCGCAGAGGCCGTGGCCCCCAAATTAACAATGAGCAGTTCTTC | CATSDPAVRRGRGPQINNEQFF
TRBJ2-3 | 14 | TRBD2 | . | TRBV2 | TGTGCCAGCAGTAGCGGGACCAACACAGATACGCAGTATTTT | CASSSGTNTDTQYF
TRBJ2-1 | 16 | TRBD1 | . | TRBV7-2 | TGTGCCAGCAGCTCCAGGACAGGGTACTCCTACAATGAGCAGTTCTTC | CASSSRTGYSYNEQFF
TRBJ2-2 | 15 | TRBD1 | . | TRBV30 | TGTGCCTGGACCCCCGGACAGGGGGACACCGGGGAGCTGTTTTTT | CAWTPGQGDTGELFF
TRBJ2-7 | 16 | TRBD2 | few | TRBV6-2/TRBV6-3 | TGTGCCAGCAGTTACGATAGCGGGAGGTCCCTCTACGAGCAGTACTTC | CASSYDSGRSLYEQYF
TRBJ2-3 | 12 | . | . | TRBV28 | TGTGCCAGCAGTCCAACAAGAAATACGCAGTATTTT | CASSPTRNTQYF
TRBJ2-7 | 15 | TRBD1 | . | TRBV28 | TGTGCCAGCCGACAGGGGGAATATCGTACCTACGAGCAGTACTTC | CASRQGEYRTYEQYF
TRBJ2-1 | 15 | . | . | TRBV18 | TGTGCCAGCTCACCACAGAAGAGCTCCTACAATGAGCAGTTCTTC | CASSPQKSSYNEQFF
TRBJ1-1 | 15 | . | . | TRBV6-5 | TGTGCCAGCAGCTCAACAGGGAATATGAACACTGAAGCTTTCTTT | CASSSTGNMNTEAFF
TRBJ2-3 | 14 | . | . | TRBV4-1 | TGCGCCAGCAGCTCCCAGCGAGGGTGGGATACGCAGTATTTT | CASSSQRGWDTQYF
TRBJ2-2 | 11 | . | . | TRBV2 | TGTGCCAGCAGAGAGACCGGGGAGCTGTTTTTT | CASRETGELFF
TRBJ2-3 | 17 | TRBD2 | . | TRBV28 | TGTGCCAGCAGTATAGCGGGAGGGCCCTCTAGCACAGATACGCAGTATTTT | CASSIAGGPSSTDTQYF
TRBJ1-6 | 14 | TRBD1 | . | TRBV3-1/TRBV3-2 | TGTGCCAGCAGCCCTGGACAGGGGTGGTCACCCCTCCACTTT | CASSPGQGWSPLHF
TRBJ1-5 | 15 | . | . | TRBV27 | TGTGCCAGCCGGCGGGTAGACAGGATTAATCAGCCCCAGCATTTT | CASRRVDRINQPQHF
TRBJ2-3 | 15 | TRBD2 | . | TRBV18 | TGTGCCAGCTCACCACTAGCGGGAGGTGCAGATACGCAGTATTTT | CASSPLAGGADTQYF
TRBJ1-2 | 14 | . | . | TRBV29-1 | TGCAGCGTTGGAGGTCAGAGAGGCGACTATGGCTACACCTTC | CSVGGQRGDYGYTF
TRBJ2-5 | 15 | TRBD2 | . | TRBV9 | TGTGCCAGCAGCCGACTAGCGGGAGGGCAAGAGACCCAGTACTTC | CASSRLAGGQETQYF
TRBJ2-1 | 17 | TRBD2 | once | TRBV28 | TGTGCCAGCAGTTCACCTCCTCGGGCGGGAGGGCCGGGTGAGCAGTTCTTC | CASSSPPRAGGPGEQFF
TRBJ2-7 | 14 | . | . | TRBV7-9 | TGTGCCAGCAGCCTTCAGGGTAGGGCCTACGAGCAGTACTTC | CASSLQGRAYEQYF
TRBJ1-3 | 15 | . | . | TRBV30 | TGTGCCTGGAGGAGGCAGAATCATGCTGGAAACACCATATATTTT | CAWRRQNHAGNTIYF
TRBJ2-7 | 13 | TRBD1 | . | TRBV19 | TGTGCCAGTAGTACCTGGACAGGGGCCGAGCAGTACTTC | CASSTWTGAEQYF
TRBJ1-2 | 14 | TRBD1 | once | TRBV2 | TGTGCCAGCACGATAGGACAGGGTTGGTATGGCTACACCTTC | CASTIGQGWYGYTF
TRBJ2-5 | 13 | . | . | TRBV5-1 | TGCGCCAGCAGCTTGGCGTCGCAAGAGACCCAGTACTTC | CASSLASQETQYF
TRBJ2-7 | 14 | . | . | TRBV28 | TGTGCCAGCCTACCGGGACACCCCTCCTACGAGCAGTACTTC | CASLPGHPSYEQYF
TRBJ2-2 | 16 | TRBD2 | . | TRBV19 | TGTGCCAGTAGTATTCGGCGGGAGCTCGACACCGGGGAGCTGTTTTTT | CASSIRRELDTGELFF
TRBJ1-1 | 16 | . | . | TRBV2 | TGTGCCAGCAGTGAAGCTGGAGGGCAGATGAACACTGAAGCTTTCTTT | CASSEAGGQMNTEAFF
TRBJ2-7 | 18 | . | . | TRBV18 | TGTGCCAGCTCACCACTAGCGCAGACGGAGGGAAGGATGTGGGAGCAGTACTTC | CASSPLAQTEGRMWEQYF
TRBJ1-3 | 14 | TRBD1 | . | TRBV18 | TGTGCCAGCTCAACCGGGACAGGGGGAAACACCATATATTTT | CASSTGTGGNTIYF